Listed here are 13 T cell receptor beta chains from one sample, sequenced in a study of CD8 T cells in ankylosing spondylitis. TCRdb fed the 5' RACE reads into MiXCR, producing one record per CDR3 protein. The data contain more than 100,000 distinct CDR3 sequences, 9.5% to 12% of them seen just once; the ten biggest clones take up 4.1%. The sample consisted of blood, either unsorted or a sorted T cell fraction (not recorded which). The source of these receptors is a female donor with ankylosing spondylitis or in good health (not recorded which).

This clonotype was found once. The rearrangement uses TRBV12-3 or TRBV12-4 and TRBJ2-1, with D perhaps matching TRBD1 (5 bases). The CDR3 has 16 amino acids. Trimming took off 7 bases at V and 0 bases at J, with 16 bases between the two ends. The CDR3, as DNA: TGTGCCAGCAAGCCGAGACAGATGGACTCCTACAATGAGCAGTTCTTC. Its translation is CASKPRQMDSYNEQFF.

This clonotype was detected ten times or more. CDR3 DNA: TGTGCCAGCAGCTCCGGCCTCAGCCAGGGCACTGAAGCTTTCTTT. Its protein is CASSSGLSQGTEAFF. The chain couples TRBV7-6 to TRBJ1-1, with a possible D match to TRBD1 (5 bases). Germline V gives CDR1 SGHVS, CDR2 FNYEAQ. The V end was cut by 4 bases, the J end by 4 bases, with 16 bases between. The CDR3 sequence is 15 residues long.

This clonotype turned up a few times. V gene TRBV11-2 combines with J gene TRBJ2-1; the D is unclear. Per the germline V gene, CDR1 is SGHAT and CDR2 is FQNNGV. CDR3 size: 12 residues. V was clipped by 4 bases and J by 13 bases, with 14 bases between them. The CDR3, as DNA: TGTGCCAGCAGCTCCCCTCCGGGCGAACAGTTCTTC. Protein sequence: CASSSPPGEQFF.

This clonotype was found many times. The genes are TRBV4-1 and TRBJ2-3; 7 positions match TRBD1. V lost 6 bases to trimming and J lost 4 bases; unmatched junction nucleotides: 7. Germline V gene data show CDR1 as MGHRA and CDR2 as YSYEKL. The CDR3 spans 14 residues. The CDR3 sequence: CASSPRGLADTQYF. The CDR3 nucleotides are TGCGCCAGCAGTCCTAGGGGGCTAGCAGATACGCAGTATTTT.

The chain uses TRBV6-2 or TRBV6-3 and TRBJ1-5; D not resolved. The CDR3 length is 14 residues. V lost 8 bases and J lost 1, with 12 bases in between. In germline, CDR1 is MNHEY, CDR2 SVGEGT. CDR3 loop: CASRADPSNQPQHF. CDR3 DNA sequence: TGTGCCAGCCGGGCGGATCCGAGCAATCAGCCCCAGCATTTT.

This clonotype was seen ten or more times. Its ends do not fully match the called genes, so a read error is possible. The chain combines TRBV7-9 with TRBJ2-7; 8 nucleotides line up with TRBD1. The CDR3 is 11 amino acids. Germline V gene data show CDR1 as SEHNR and CDR2 as FQNEAQ (reference sequence). CDR3 amino acids: CASTGGYEQYF. The CDR3 DNA reads as TGCGCCAGCACAGGGGGCTACGAGCAGTACTTC.

This clonotype was found many times. This chain uses TRBV2 with TRBJ1-1; the D is unclear. The CDR3 runs 15 residues. Germline V gives CDR1 SNHLY, CDR2 FYNNEI. V shed 1 base and J shed 4 bases, with 13 bases lying between them. CDR3 sequence reads: CASSEGVIPGTEAFF. The CDR3 DNA is TGTGCCAGCAGTGAAGGGGTCATACCCGGCACTGAAGCTTTCTTT.

This clonotype occurred many times. V gene TRBV12-3 or TRBV12-4 combines with J gene TRBJ2-7, with D possibly being TRBD1 (6 bases). Trimming removed 3 bases at V and 4 bases at J, with 16 bases between. This CDR3 is built from 15 residues. The CDR3 nucleotides are TGTGCCAGCAGTTTCCGTCGTGGACAGCAATACGAGCAGTACTTC. Amino acid sequence: CASSFRRGQQYEQYF.

Many counts were recorded for this clonotype. This chain uses TRBV12-3 or TRBV12-4 with TRBJ1-1; no definite D call. Trimming removed 3 bases at V and 1 base at J, with 9 bases between. This CDR3 contains 14 residues. The CDR3 DNA sequence: TGTGCCAGCAGTTTCGTTGTACCGAACACTGAAGCTTTCTTT. It is translated as CASSFVVPNTEAFF.

This clonotype came up many times. The chain is built from TRBV30 and TRBJ2-1; D ambiguous. V dropped 7 bases and J dropped 8 bases, with 18 bases sitting between them. The CDR3 is made up of 13 amino acids. From germline, CDR1 is GTSNPN and CDR2 SVGIG (reference sequence). CDR3 protein: CALVGGVWDEQFF. In DNA, the CDR3 is TGTGCCTTAGTCGGCGGTGTCTGGGATGAGCAGTTCTTC.

This clonotype came up many times. The chain couples TRBV20-1 to TRBJ2-5; D not resolved. CDR1 DFQATT and CDR2 SNEGSKA come from the germline V gene (reference sequence). V lost 6 bases to trimming and J lost 3 bases, with 8 bases between them. The CDR3 spans 11 residues. CDR3 sequence: CSADLEETQYF. For the CDR3, the DNA is TGCAGTGCGGATTTGGAAGAGACCCAGTACTTC.

This clonotype was found many times. Here the CDR3 reads CSVVGDLTTHGQFF. The CDR3 DNA sequence: TGCAGCGTTGTTGGGGATCTCACTACGCATGGGCAGTTCTTC. V and J are TRBV29-1 and TRBJ2-1, with no clear D. The germline V and J ends were trimmed by 4 bases and 12 bases, with 22 bases remaining between them. Germline V gives CDR1 SQVTM, CDR2 ANQGSEA. The CDR3 length is 14 residues.

The V and J genes are TRBV7-9 and TRBJ2-1; D is unclear. There are 13 residues in the CDR3. CDR1 and CDR2 (germline): SEHNR, FQNEAQ (reference sequence). Trimming cost V 5 bases and J 3 bases, with 8 bases left between them. The CDR3 sequence: CASSLGLYNEQFF. Written as DNA, the CDR3 is TGTGCCAGCAGCCTCGGTCTCTACAATGAGCAGTTCTTC.